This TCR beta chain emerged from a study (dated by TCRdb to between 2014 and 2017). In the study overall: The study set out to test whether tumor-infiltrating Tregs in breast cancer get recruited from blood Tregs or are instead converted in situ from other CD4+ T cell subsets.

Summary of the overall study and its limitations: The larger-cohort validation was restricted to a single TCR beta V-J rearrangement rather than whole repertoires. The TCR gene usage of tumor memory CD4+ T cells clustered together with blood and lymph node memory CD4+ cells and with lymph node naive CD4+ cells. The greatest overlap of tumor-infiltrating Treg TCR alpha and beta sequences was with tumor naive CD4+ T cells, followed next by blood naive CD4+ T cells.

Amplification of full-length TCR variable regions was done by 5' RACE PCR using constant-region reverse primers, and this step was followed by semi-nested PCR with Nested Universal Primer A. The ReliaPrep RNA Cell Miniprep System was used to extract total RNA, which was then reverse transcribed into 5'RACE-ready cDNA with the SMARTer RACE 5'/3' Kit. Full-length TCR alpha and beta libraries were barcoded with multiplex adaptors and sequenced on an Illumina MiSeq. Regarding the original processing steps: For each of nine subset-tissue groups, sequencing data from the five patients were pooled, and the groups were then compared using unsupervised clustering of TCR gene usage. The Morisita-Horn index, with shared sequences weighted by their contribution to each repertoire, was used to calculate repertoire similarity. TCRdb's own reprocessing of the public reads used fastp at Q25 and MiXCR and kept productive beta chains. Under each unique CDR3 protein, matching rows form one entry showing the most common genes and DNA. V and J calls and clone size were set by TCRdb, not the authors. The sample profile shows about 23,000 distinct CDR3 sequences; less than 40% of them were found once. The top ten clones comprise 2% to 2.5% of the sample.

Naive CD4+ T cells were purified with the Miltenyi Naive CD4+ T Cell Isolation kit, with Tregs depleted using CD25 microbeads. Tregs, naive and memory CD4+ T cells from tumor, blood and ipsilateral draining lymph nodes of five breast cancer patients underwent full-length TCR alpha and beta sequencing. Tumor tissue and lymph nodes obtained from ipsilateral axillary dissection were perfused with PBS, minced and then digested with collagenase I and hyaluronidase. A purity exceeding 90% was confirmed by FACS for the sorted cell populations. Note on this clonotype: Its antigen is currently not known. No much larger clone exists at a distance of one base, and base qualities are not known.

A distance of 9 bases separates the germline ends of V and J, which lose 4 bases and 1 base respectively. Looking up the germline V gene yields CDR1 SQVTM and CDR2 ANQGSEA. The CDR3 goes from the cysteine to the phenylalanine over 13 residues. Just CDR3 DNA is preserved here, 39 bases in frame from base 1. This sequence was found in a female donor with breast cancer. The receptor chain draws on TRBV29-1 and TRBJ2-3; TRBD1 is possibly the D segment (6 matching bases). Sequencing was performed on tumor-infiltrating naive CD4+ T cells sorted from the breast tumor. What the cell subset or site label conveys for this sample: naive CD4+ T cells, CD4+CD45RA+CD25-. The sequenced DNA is TGCAGCGTTGTCGCAGGGGGCACAGATACGCAGTATTTT. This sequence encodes CSVVAGGTDTQYF.